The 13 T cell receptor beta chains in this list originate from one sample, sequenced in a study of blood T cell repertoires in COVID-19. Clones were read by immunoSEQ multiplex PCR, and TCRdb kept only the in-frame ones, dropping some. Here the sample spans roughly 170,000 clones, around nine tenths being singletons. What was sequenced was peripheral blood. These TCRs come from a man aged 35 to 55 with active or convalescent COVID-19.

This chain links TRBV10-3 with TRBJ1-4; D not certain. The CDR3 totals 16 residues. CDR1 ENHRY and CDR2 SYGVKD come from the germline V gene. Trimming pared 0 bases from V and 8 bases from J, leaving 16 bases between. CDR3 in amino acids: CAISESTEPSGEKLFF. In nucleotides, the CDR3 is TGTGCCATCAGTGAGTCGACGGAGCCGAGTGGGGAAAAACTGTTTTTT.

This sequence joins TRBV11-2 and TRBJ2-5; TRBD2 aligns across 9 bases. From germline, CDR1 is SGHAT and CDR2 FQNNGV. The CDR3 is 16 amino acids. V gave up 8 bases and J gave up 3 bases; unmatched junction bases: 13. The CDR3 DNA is TGTGCCAGCGCTATTCGAAGCGGGGGGCCGGAAGAGACCCAGTACTTC. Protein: CASAIRSGGPEETQYF.

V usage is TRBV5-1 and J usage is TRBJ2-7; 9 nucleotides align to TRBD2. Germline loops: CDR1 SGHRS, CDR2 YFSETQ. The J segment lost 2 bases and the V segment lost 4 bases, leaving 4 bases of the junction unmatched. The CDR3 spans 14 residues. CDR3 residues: CASSDRTSAYEQYF. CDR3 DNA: TGCGCCAGCAGCGACCGGACTAGCGCCTACGAGCAGTACTTC.

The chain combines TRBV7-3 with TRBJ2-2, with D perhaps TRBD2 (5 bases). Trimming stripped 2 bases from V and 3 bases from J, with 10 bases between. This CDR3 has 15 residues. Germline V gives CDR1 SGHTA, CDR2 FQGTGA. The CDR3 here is CASSLEGLDTGELFF. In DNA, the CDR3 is TGTGCCAGCAGCTTAGAGGGCCTGGACACCGGGGAGCTGTTTTTT.

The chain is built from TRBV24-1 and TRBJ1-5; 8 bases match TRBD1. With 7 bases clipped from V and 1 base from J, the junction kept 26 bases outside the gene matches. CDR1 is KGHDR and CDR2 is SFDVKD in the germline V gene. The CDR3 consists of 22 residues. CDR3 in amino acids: CATRGQGSEVRRSSGSNQPQHF. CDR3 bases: TGTGCCACCAGAGGACAGGGATCGGAAGTAAGAAGGAGTAGTGGGAGCAATCAGCCCCAGCATTTT.

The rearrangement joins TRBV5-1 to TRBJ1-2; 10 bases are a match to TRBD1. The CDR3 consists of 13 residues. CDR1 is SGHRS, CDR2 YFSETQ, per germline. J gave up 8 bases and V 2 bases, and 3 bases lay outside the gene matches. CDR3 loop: CASSLGTGDGYTF. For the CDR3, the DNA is TGCGCCAGCAGCTTAGGGACAGGGGACGGCTACACCTTC.

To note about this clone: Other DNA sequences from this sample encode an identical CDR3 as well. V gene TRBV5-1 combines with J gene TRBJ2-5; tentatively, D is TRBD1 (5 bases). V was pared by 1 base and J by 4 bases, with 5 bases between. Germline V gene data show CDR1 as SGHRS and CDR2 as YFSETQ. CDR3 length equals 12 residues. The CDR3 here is CASSLRGETQYF. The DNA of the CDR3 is TGCGCCAGCAGCTTGAGGGGAGAGACCCAGTACTTC.

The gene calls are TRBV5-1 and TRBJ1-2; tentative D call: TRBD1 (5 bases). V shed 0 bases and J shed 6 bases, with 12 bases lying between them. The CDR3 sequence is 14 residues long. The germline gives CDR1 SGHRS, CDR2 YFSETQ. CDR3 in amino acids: CASSLGRAGDGYTF. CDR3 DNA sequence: TGCGCCAGCAGCTTGGGCAGGGCGGGGGATGGCTACACCTTC.

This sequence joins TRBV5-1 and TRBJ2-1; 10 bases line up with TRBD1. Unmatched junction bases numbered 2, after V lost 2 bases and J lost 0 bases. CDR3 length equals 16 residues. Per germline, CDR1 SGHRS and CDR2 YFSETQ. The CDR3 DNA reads TGCGCCAGCAGCTTATGGACAGGGGGCTCCTACAATGAGCAGTTCTTC. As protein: CASSLWTGGSYNEQFF.

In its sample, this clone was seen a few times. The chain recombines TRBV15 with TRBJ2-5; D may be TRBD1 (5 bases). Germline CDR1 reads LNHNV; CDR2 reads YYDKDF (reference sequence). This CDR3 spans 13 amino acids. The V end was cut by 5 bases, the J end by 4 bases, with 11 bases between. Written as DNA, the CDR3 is TGTGCCACCAGCGTAGGGGTTAGAGAGACCCAGTACTTC. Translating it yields CATSVGVRETQYF.

The CDR3 sequence: CASSSTLRTEAFF. CDR3 bases: TGTGCCAGCAGCTCCACTCTTCGCACTGAAGCTTTCTTT. The rearrangement uses TRBV28 and TRBJ1-1; D is undetermined. Trimming pared 6 bases from V and 4 bases from J, leaving 12 bases between. Germline V gene data show CDR1 as MDHEN and CDR2 as SYDVKM. This CDR3 is 13 amino acids long.

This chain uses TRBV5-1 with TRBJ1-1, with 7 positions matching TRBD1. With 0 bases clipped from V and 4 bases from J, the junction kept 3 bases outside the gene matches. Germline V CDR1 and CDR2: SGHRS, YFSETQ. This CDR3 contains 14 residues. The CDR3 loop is CASSLDHRGTEAFF. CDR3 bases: TGCGCCAGCAGCTTGGACCACAGGGGCACTGAAGCTTTCTTT.

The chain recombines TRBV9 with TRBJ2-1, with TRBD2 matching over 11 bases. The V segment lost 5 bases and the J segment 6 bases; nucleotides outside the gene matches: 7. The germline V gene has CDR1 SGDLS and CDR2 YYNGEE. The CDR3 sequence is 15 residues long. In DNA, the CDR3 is TGTGCCAGCAGTTCCGGGACTAGCGGAGTCAATGAGCAGTTCTTC. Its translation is CASSSGTSGVNEQFF.